Below are 26 T cell receptor beta chains sequenced from a single sample in a study of graft-versus-host responses after intestinal transplantation. Intraepithelial and lamina propria lymphocytes were isolated from graft specimens. Only in-frame clones appear in the TCRdb table, and some are missing; sequencing was by immunoSEQ multiplex PCR. The data contain approximately 20,000 clones, approximately 70% of them seen just once; the ten biggest clones take up over 8%. Sequences were derived from ileum tissue, sampled approximately three weeks after intestinal transplant. Receptor source: a human patient who received an intestinal transplant, so some T cells may come from the graft donor.

The chain couples TRBV23-1 to TRBJ1-2; 7 nucleotides agree with TRBD1. TRBV23-1 counts as an open reading frame of uncertain function. The CDR3 sequence is 17 residues long. The V and J ends lost 3 bases and 1 base, in that order; junction bases with no gene match: 11. The CDR3 sequence is CASSHRITTGINYGYTF. The CDR3 DNA sequence: TGCGCCAGCAGTCACCGGATTACGACAGGGATTAACTATGGCTACACCTTC.

The chain couples TRBV29-1 to TRBJ2-7; TRBD1 might be the D (5 bases). V shed 5 bases and J shed 4 bases, with 9 bases lying between them. Germline V gene sequence: CDR1 SQVTM, CDR2 ANQGSEA. The CDR3 is made up of 11 amino acids. This CDR3 reads CSVRGAYEQYF. CDR3 coding DNA: TGCAGCGTTAGGGGCGCGTACGAGCAGTACTTC.

V gene TRBV5-1 combines with J gene TRBJ1-2, with D maybe TRBD1 (6 bases). Germline assignment: CDR1 SGHRS and CDR2 YFSETQ. This CDR3 has 18 amino acids. V was trimmed by 7 bases and J by 3 bases, leaving 28 bases between them. CDR3 in DNA: TGCGCCAGCCGTTCCAAAAGGGGGGGGCCCGCTTCCGACTATGGCTACACCTTC. This encodes CASRSKRGGPASDYGYTF.

The rearrangement joins TRBV10-3 to TRBJ2-1, with 7 bases lining up with TRBD1. V shed 9 bases, J shed 6 bases, and the junction held 14 bases outside the gene matches. Germline values: CDR1 ENHRY, CDR2 SYGVKD. The CDR3 spans 15 residues. The CDR3 sequence is CAMKGTDLLGNEQFF. Written as DNA, the CDR3 is TGTGCCATGAAGGGGACAGACCTACTAGGCAATGAGCAGTTCTTC.

The chain recombines TRBV13 with TRBJ2-7, with 9 bases that match TRBD2. J gave up 0 bases and V 4 bases, and 1 base lay outside the gene matches. The CDR3 runs 14 residues. CDR1 is PRHDT and CDR2 is FYEKMQ in the germline V gene (reference sequence). In DNA form, the CDR3 reads TGTGCCAGCAGCTCGACTAGCGGCTCCTACGAGCAGTACTTC. Protein sequence: CASSSTSGSYEQYF.

This sequence joins TRBV27 and TRBJ1-2; 8 positions match TRBD1. CDR3 length equals 15 residues. J lost 5 bases, V lost 3 bases, and 8 bases had no gene match. Germline CDR1 MNHEY, CDR2 SMNVEV (reference sequence). CDR3 DNA sequence: TGTGCCAGCAGTTTCGGACAGGGACTGACTTATGGCTACACCTTC. Its protein product is CASSFGQGLTYGYTF.

The CDR3 is CASSSGTQYGYTF. As DNA, the CDR3 is TGTGCCAGCAGCTCCGGGACTCAATATGGCTACACCTTC. The gene calls are TRBV7-9 and TRBJ1-2, with D possibly matching TRBD1 (5 bases). The V end lost 4 bases, the J end lost 5 bases, and 11 bases lay between the germline ends. The CDR3 has 13 residues. CDR1 and CDR2 (germline): SEHNR, FQNEAQ (reference sequence).

This clone was seen a few times. The gene calls are TRBV4-2 and TRBJ2-5; 7 bases align to TRBD2. Per the germline V gene, CDR1 is LGHNA and CDR2 is YNFKEQ. The CDR3 is 16 residues long. J lost 4 bases, V lost 1 base, and 9 bases had no gene match. The DNA of the CDR3 is TGTGCCAGCAGCCAAGTCCTGATCGGCGGGGGAGAGACCCAGTACTTC. This sequence encodes CASSQVLIGGGETQYF.

This clone was counted only a few times. The J gene is TRBJ2-1, the V gene TRBV29-1, with D possibly TRBD2 on 6 matching bases. V lost 6 bases to trimming and J lost 8 bases, with 11 bases between them. CDR1 and CDR2 from the germline V gene are SQVTM and ANQGSEA. CDR3 length: 11 residues. The CDR3 bases are TGCAGCGTGCGGGAATGGTATGAGCAGTTCTTC. Translation gives CSVREWYEQFF.

V is TRBV4-2 and J is TRBJ2-7, with 7 nucleotides matching TRBD1. This CDR3 is 14 amino acids long. Germline trimming cut 0 bases from V and 4 bases from J; bases unmatched to any gene: 3. CDR1 and CDR2 from the germline V gene are LGHNA and YNFKEQ. CDR3: CASSQEGGMYEQYF. CDR3 coding DNA: TGTGCCAGCAGCCAAGAAGGGGGCATGTACGAGCAGTACTTC.

The chain combines TRBV5-4 with TRBJ1-2; a weak D match, TRBD1 (6 bases). CDR1 is SGHNT and CDR2 is YYREEE in the germline V gene (reference sequence). Trimming cost V 6 bases and J 2 bases, with 17 bases left between them. The CDR3 covers 15 residues. The CDR3 is CASTKNGQTNYGYTF. The CDR3 nucleotides are TGTGCCAGCACCAAGAACGGACAGACGAACTATGGCTACACCTTC.

Here the CDR3 reads CASSLSPTGGDYGYTF. The CDR3 region has the DNA TGTGCCAGCAGTTTATCTCCGACAGGGGGCGACTATGGCTACACCTTC. The J gene is TRBJ1-2, the V gene TRBV27; 10 bases are a match to TRBD1. The germline CDR1 and CDR2 sequences are MNHEY and SMNVEV (reference sequence). After removal of 0 bases from V and 3 bases from J, the junction contained 4 bases not matched to a gene. The CDR3 covers 16 residues.

The V call is TRBV4-2, the J call TRBJ2-3; weak D call: TRBD2 (7 bases). CDR3 length: 17 residues. V lost 0 bases to trimming and J lost 3 bases, with 16 bases between them. Germline-derived CDR1 and CDR2 are LGHNA and YNFKEQ. The CDR3 sequence is CASSQDMRGGWTDTQYF. The CDR3 nucleotides read TGTGCCAGCAGCCAAGATATGAGGGGGGGCTGGACAGATACGCAGTATTTT.

The rearrangement uses TRBV6-1 and TRBJ2-7; D remains unclear. Between the trimmed V and J ends, which lost 1 base and 0 bases, there was a span of 13 bases. CDR3 length: 16 amino acids. CDR1 is MNHNS and CDR2 is SASEGT in the germline V gene. CDR3 sequence (DNA): TGTGCCAGCAGTGAAGAGATTCTAAGAAGCTCCTACGAGCAGTACTTC. It translates to CASSEEILRSSYEQYF.

The CDR3 DNA sequence: TGTGCCAGCAGCTGGGAGATGGAAAGGCCCTATGGCTACACCTTC. Amino acid sequence: CASSWEMERPYGYTF. J is TRBJ1-2 and V is TRBV7-9; D is ambiguous. The germline V and J ends were trimmed by 4 bases and 4 bases, with 16 bases remaining between them. CDR3 size: 15 residues. Germline-derived CDR1 and CDR2 are SEHNR and FQNEAQ (reference sequence).

In the case of this clone: One end of the junction fails to match germline, which may point to a read error. The chain uses TRBV9 and TRBJ2-7; D perhaps matches TRBD2 (7 bases). Germline CDR1 SGDLS, CDR2 YYNGEE. The CDR3 consists of 13 residues. The CDR3 coding sequence is TGTGCCAGCAGCTCACAAAACAGGGAGGGAGTGGGGTTC. Its translation: CASSSQNREGVGF.

This chain links TRBV4-1 with TRBJ2-5; 9 bases match TRBD1. This CDR3 is 14 amino acids long. Germline CDR1 is MGHRA and CDR2 is YSYEKL. The junction had 2 bases not matched to a gene; V was cut back by 3 bases and J by 3 bases. CDR3 region: CASSHRTGEETQYF. Here the CDR3 DNA reads TGCGCCAGCAGCCATCGGACAGGGGAAGAGACCCAGTACTTC.

In its sample, this clone is medium-sized. In DNA, the CDR3 is TGTGCCAGCAGGGCGGGACAGGGGGCCGGCTATGGCTACACCTTC. The encoded protein is CASRAGQGAGYGYTF. The chain joins TRBV6-1 to TRBJ1-2, with 12 bases lining up with TRBD1. The CDR3 covers 15 residues. V gave up 6 bases and J gave up 4 bases; unmatched junction bases: 6. Germline CDR1 is MNHNS and CDR2 is SASEGT.

CDR3 protein: CASRGTLAGTVNEQFF. The CDR3 DNA is TGTGCCAGCAGGGGGACACTAGCGGGGACTGTGAATGAGCAGTTCTTC. The V gene is TRBV6-4, the J gene TRBJ2-1; TRBD2 matches 10 bases. V was clipped by 6 bases and J by 7 bases; unmatched bases: 12. This CDR3 spans 16 amino acids. The germline gives CDR1 MRHNA, CDR2 SNTAGT.

By proportion, this clone is medium-sized. The gene calls are TRBV15 and TRBJ1-4; tentatively, D is TRBD1 (5 bases). From germline, CDR1 is LNHNV and CDR2 YYDKDF (reference sequence). V gave up 2 bases and J gave up 4 bases, with 5 bases separating them. CDR3 length: 13 residues. In nucleotides, the CDR3 is TGTGCCACCAGCAGAAGGGGTAATGAAAAACTGTTTTTT. Encoded protein: CATSRRGNEKLFF.

The chain couples TRBV27 to TRBJ2-3, with a weak D call TRBD1 (7 bases). The CDR3 extends over 15 amino acids. Trimming pared 5 bases from V and 6 bases from J, leaving 18 bases between. Germline-derived CDR1 and CDR2 are MNHEY and SMNVEV (reference sequence). The CDR3 loop is CASSNRQGGGDTQYF. The CDR3 DNA follows: TGTGCCAGCAGTAATCGACAGGGTGGGGGGGATACGCAGTATTTT.

There are a few counts of this clone. V usage is TRBV6-4 and J usage is TRBJ2-1; D possibly corresponds to TRBD2 (5 bases). Per germline, CDR1 MRHNA and CDR2 SNTAGT. The CDR3 is made up of 15 amino acids. V lost 4 bases and J 1 base, leaving 11 bases between the germline ends. The CDR3 region is CASSGELGSYNEQFF. Here the CDR3 DNA reads TGTGCCAGCAGTGGGGAGCTGGGGTCCTACAATGAGCAGTTCTTC.

This chain links TRBV18 with TRBJ1-2; 10 nucleotides align to TRBD1. The CDR3 loop spans 16 amino acids. The ends lost 3 bases at V and 7 bases at J; junction bases unmatched: 11. The V gene's germline CDR1 is KGHSH and CDR2 LQKENI. The CDR3 region has the DNA TGTGCCAGCTCACCTACATTGGACAGGGGGAATGGTGGCTACACCTTC. Protein sequence: CASSPTLDRGNGGYTF. Drawing the rest from reference TRBV18 and TRBJ1-2, the complete variable domain is NAGVMQNPRHLVRRRGQEARLRCSPMKGHSHVYWYRQLPEEGLKFMVYLQKENIIDESGMPKERFSAEFPKEGPSILRIQQVVRGDSAAYFCASSPTLDRGNGGYTFGSGTRLTVV.

This clone is medium-sized within its sample. V is TRBV27 and J is TRBJ2-7; a possible D gene is TRBD1 (6 bases). V lost 7 bases, J lost 5 bases, and 15 bases lay in between. Germline lookup yields CDR1 MNHEY and CDR2 SMNVEV (reference sequence). This CDR3 has 13 amino acids. CDR3 DNA sequence: TGTGCCAGCACCTCCGGGACATTTCACGAGCAGTACTTC. Its protein product is CASTSGTFHEQYF.

CDR3 residues: CASSLAPSGGGSYEQYF. In nucleotides, the CDR3 is TGTGCCAGCAGCTTAGCGCCTAGCGGGGGGGGATCATACGAGCAGTACTTC. This rearrangement joins TRBV7-2 to TRBJ2-7; TRBD2 agrees at 12 bases. V dropped 0 bases and J dropped 4; count of bases not matched to a gene: 7. CDR3 length: 17 residues. Germline CDR1 is SGHTA and CDR2 is FQGNSA.

This chain links TRBV6-5 with TRBJ2-7; no reliable D call. V dropped 6 bases and J dropped 5 bases, with 20 bases sitting between them. CDR1 is MNHEY, CDR2 SVGAGI, per germline. The CDR3 consists of 15 residues. The CDR3: CASSPRVGIVHEQYF. In nucleotides, the CDR3 is TGTGCCAGCAGCCCCCGGGTAGGAATTGTCCACGAGCAGTACTTC.